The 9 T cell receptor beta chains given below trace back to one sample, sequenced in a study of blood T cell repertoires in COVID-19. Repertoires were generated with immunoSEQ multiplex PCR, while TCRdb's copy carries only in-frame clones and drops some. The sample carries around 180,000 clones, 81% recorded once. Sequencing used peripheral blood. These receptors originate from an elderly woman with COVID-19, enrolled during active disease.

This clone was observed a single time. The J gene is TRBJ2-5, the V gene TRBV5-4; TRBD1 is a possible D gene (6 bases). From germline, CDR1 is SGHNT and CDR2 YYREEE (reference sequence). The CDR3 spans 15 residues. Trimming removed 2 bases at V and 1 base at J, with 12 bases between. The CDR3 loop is CASSFRAGVQETQYF. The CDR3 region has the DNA TGTGCCAGCAGCTTTAGGGCAGGGGTCCAAGAGACCCAGTACTTC.

This CDR3 reads CASSLGQGKNTEAFF. The DNA of the CDR3 is TGTGCCAGCAGTTTAGGACAGGGGAAGAACACTGAAGCTTTCTTT. The rearrangement links TRBV28 to TRBJ1-1, with 9 bases identical to TRBD1. CDR1 is MDHEN, CDR2 SYDVKM, per germline. V dropped 2 bases and J dropped 1; count of bases not matched to a gene: 2. CDR3 length equals 15 residues.

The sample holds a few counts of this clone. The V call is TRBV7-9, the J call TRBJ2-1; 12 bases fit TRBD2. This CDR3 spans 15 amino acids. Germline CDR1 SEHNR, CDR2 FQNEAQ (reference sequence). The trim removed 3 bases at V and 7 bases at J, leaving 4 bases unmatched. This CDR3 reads CASSLLAGGLNEQFF. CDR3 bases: TGTGCCAGCAGCTTGCTAGCGGGGGGGTTGAATGAGCAGTTCTTC.

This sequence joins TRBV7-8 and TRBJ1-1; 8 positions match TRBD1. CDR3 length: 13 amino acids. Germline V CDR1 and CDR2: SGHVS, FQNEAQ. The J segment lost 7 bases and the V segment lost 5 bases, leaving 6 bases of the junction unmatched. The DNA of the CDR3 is TGTGCCAGCAGCGTAGAAGGGACAGGTGAAGCTTTCTTT. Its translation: CASSVEGTGEAFF. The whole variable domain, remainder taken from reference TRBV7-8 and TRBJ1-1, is GAGVSQSPRYKVAKRGQDVALRCDPISGHVSLFWYQQALGQGPEFLTYFQNEAQLDKSGLPSDRFFAERPEGSVSTLKIQRTQQEDSAVYLCASSVEGTGEAFFGQGTRLTVV.

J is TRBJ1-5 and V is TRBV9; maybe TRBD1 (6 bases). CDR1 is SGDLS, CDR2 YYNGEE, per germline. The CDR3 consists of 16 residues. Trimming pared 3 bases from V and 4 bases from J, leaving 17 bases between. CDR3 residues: CASSADSSPYNQPQHF. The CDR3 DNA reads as TGTGCCAGCAGCGCGGACAGCAGCCCCTATAATCAGCCCCAGCATTTT.

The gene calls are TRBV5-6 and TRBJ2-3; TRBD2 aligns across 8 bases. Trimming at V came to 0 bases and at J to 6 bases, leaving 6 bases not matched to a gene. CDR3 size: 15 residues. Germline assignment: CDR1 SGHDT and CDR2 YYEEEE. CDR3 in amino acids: CASSLGLAIKDTQYF. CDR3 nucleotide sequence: TGTGCCAGCAGCTTGGGACTAGCGATAAAGGATACGCAGTATTTT.

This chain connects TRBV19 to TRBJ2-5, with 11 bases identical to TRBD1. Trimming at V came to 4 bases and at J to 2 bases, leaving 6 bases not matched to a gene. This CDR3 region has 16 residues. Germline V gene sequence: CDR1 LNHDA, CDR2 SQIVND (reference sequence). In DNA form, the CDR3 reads TGTGCCAGTAGTAAAGACCGGGACAGGGGGCAAGAGACCCAGTACTTC. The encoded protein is CASSKDRDRGQETQYF.

CDR3 bases: TGTGCCAGCAGCCTTCGTTTTAGTTGGGCTAGCTTAACGGAGACCCAGTACTTC. This gives the protein CASSLRFSWASLTETQYF. The chain is built from TRBV7-9 and TRBJ2-5, with D possibly matching TRBD2 (5 bases). CDR1 is SEHNR and CDR2 is FQNEAQ in the germline V gene (reference sequence). Trimming removed 5 bases at V and 5 bases at J, with 27 bases between. The CDR3 totals 18 residues.

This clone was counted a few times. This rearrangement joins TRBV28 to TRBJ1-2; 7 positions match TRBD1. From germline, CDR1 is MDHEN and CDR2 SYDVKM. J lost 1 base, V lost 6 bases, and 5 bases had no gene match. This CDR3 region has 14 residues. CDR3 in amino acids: CASRGTDYNYGYTF. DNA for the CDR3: TGTGCCAGCAGAGGGACAGACTATAACTATGGCTACACCTTC.